Listed here are 18 T cell receptor beta chains from one sample, sequenced in a study of blood T cell repertoires in COVID-19. Only in-frame clones appear in the TCRdb table, and some are missing; sequencing was by immunoSEQ multiplex PCR. The sample has about 150,000 clones, approximately 83% seen once; the top ten hold 6.5% to 9.5%. What was sequenced was peripheral blood. These receptors originate from a woman aged 60-75 years with COVID-19, enrolled during active disease.

The chain recombines TRBV11-2 with TRBJ2-4; perhaps TRBD1 as D (7 bases). CDR3 length equals 16 residues. Germline V lookup: CDR1 SGHAT, CDR2 FQNNGV. Trimming left V 4 bases short and J 0 bases short, with 13 bases between. The CDR3 reads CASSYIQGGAKNIQYF. CDR3 nucleotide sequence: TGTGCCAGCAGCTACATCCAGGGGGGAGCCAAAAACATTCAGTACTTC.

The chain joins TRBV18 to TRBJ1-5; tentatively, D is TRBD1 (6 bases). The germline V gene encodes CDR1 KGHSH and CDR2 LQKENI. The CDR3 has 16 residues. V lost 3 bases and J 1 base, leaving 13 bases between the germline ends. CDR3 loop: CASSPDSYSSNQPQHF. The CDR3 DNA sequence: TGTGCCAGCTCACCGGACAGCTATTCGAGCAATCAGCCCCAGCATTTT. The variable domain in full, completed from reference TRBV18 and TRBJ1-5, reads NAGVMQNPRHLVRRRGQEARLRCSPMKGHSHVYWYRQLPEEGLKFMVYLQKENIIDESGMPKERFSAEFPKEGPSILRIQQVVRGDSAAYFCASSPDSYSSNQPQHFGDGTRLSIL.

This clone was seen a single time. The rearrangement links TRBV3-1 (or the pseudogene TRBV3-2) to TRBJ1-1; D gene unclear. Germline-derived CDR1 and CDR2 are LGHDT and YNNKEL (reference sequence). V lost 4 bases and J 0 bases, leaving 9 bases between the germline ends. The CDR3 loop spans 14 amino acids. The CDR3 DNA follows: TGTGCCAGCAGCCCAAGACTGATGAACACTGAAGCTTTCTTT. Protein sequence: CASSPRLMNTEAFF.

The rearrangement uses TRBV7-3 and TRBJ2-1, with 11 bases identical to TRBD2. Germline V lookup: CDR1 SGHTA, CDR2 FQGTGA. V lost 2 bases, J lost 6 bases, and 6 bases stayed unmatched. CDR3 length equals 16 residues. DNA for the CDR3: TGTGCCAGCAGCTTAGCGGGACTAGCGGAATTCAATGAGCAGTTCTTC. Its translation: CASSLAGLAEFNEQFF.

The genes are TRBV7-2 and TRBJ1-1; D gene uncertain. Germline values: CDR1 SGHTA, CDR2 FQGNSA. Trimming cost V 5 bases and J 1 base, with 11 bases left between them. The CDR3 length is 14 residues. This CDR3 is CASSPSLENTEAFF. The CDR3 DNA follows: TGTGCCAGCAGCCCGTCACTAGAGAACACTGAAGCTTTCTTT.

The genes are TRBV27 and TRBJ2-3; 10 bases line up with TRBD1. The CDR3 runs 15 residues. The germline V gene has CDR1 MNHEY and CDR2 SMNVEV (reference sequence). Unmatched junction bases numbered 5, after V lost 5 bases and J lost 3 bases. CDR3 sequence reads: CASSPSGQGTDTQYF. Written as DNA, the CDR3 is TGTGCCAGCAGTCCCTCGGGACAGGGGACAGATACGCAGTATTTT.

The rearrangement joins TRBV4-2 to TRBJ1-5, with D perhaps matching TRBD1 (5 bases). The V end was cut by 0 bases, the J end by 0 bases, with 12 bases between. Germline CDR1 and CDR2: LGHNA and YNFKEQ. This CDR3 has 17 residues. The CDR3 reads CASSQDRRQFSNQPQHF. The CDR3 region has the DNA TGTGCCAGCAGCCAAGATAGGAGACAGTTTAGCAATCAGCCCCAGCATTTT.

The chain is built from TRBV13 and TRBJ2-1; 12 bases agree with TRBD2. J gave up 9 bases and V 5 bases, and 17 bases lay outside the gene matches. The CDR3 contains 18 residues. Germline V gene data show CDR1 as PRHDT and CDR2 as FYEKMQ (reference sequence). CDR3 sequence (DNA): TGTGCCAGCAGCCAGCGCGGCCGATCTAGCGGGGGGGAGTTTGAGCAGTTCTTC. This encodes CASSQRGRSSGGEFEQFF.

The chain employs TRBV5-1 and TRBJ2-7; D might be TRBD1 (5 bases). V was pared by 4 bases and J by 3 bases, with 14 bases between. The CDR3 is 14 residues long. Germline V gene sequence: CDR1 SGHRS, CDR2 YFSETQ. CDR3 region: CASSDSTVNYEQYF. CDR3 bases: TGCGCCAGCAGCGACTCGACAGTGAACTACGAGCAGTACTTC.

V and J are TRBV7-9 and TRBJ1-1, with a tentative D call TRBD1 (5 bases). The CDR3 spans 15 residues. Germline CDR1 is SEHNR and CDR2 is FQNEAQ (reference sequence). The V end was cut by 1 base, the J end by 2 bases, with 11 bases between. The CDR3 reads CASSLVNRPNTEAFF. CDR3 sequence (DNA): TGTGCCAGCAGCTTAGTTAACAGGCCAAACACTGAAGCTTTCTTT.

The J gene is TRBJ1-1, the V gene TRBV5-6; 7 nucleotides align to TRBD1. Per the germline V gene, CDR1 is SGHDT and CDR2 is YYEEEE. This CDR3 has 14 amino acids. The V segment lost 4 bases and the J segment 1 base; nucleotides outside the gene matches: 4. CDR3 region: CASSGGQSNTEAFF. In DNA form, the CDR3 reads TGTGCCAGCAGCGGGGGACAGTCGAACACTGAAGCTTTCTTT. The full variable domain, its missing parts supplied by reference TRBV5-6 and TRBJ1-1, is DAGVTQSPTHLIKTRGQQVTLRCSPKSGHDTVSWYQQALGQGPQFIFQYYEEEERQRGNFPDRFSGHQFPNYSSELNVNALLLGDSALYLCASSGGQSNTEAFFGQGTRLTVV.

The genes are TRBV5-6 and TRBJ1-6; a possible D gene is TRBD1 (6 bases). Trimming stripped 4 bases from V and 4 bases from J, with 15 bases between. Looked up from germline, CDR1 is SGHDT and CDR2 is YYEEEE. The CDR3 loop spans 16 amino acids. The CDR3 bases are TGTGCCAGCAGCCATCGTGGGGGCCAATATAATTCACCCCTCCACTTT. Translation: CASSHRGGQYNSPLHF.

The J gene is TRBJ1-2, the V gene TRBV10-3, with TRBD1 matching over 8 bases. Germline V CDR1 and CDR2: ENHRY, SYGVKD. Trimming at V came to 6 bases and at J to 6 bases, leaving 6 bases not matched to a gene. There are 13 residues in the CDR3. Written as DNA, the CDR3 is TGTGCCATCAGACAGGGGGGGAAAAATGGCTACACCTTC. Protein: CAIRQGGKNGYTF.

This clone was seen a few times. The chain carries TRBV27 and TRBJ2-5; 8 positions agree with TRBD2. Germline assignment: CDR1 MNHEY and CDR2 SMNVEV (reference sequence). Trimming removed 10 bases from V and 5 bases from J; junction bases left unmatched: 15. The CDR3 runs to 15 residues. In nucleotides, the CDR3 is TGTGCCACTACAAGGTGGCGCGGGGGGAGGGAGACCCAGTACTTC. Translated: CATTRWRGGRETQYF.

The chain carries TRBV27 and TRBJ2-1; 8 nucleotides match TRBD2. The germline V gene encodes CDR1 MNHEY and CDR2 SMNVEV (reference sequence). The CDR3 length is 17 residues. V was clipped by 1 base and J by 1 base; unmatched bases: 6. CDR3 DNA sequence: TGTGCCAGCAGTTTATTTACTAGCGGAGTGTCCTACAATGAGCAGTTCTTC. Its translation is CASSLFTSGVSYNEQFF.

The chain combines TRBV5-1 with TRBJ2-7, with 8 bases that match TRBD1. The junction had 7 bases not matched to a gene; V was cut back by 0 bases and J by 2 bases. This CDR3 is built from 16 residues. CDR1 is SGHRS, CDR2 YFSETQ, per germline. DNA of the CDR3: TGCGCCAGCAGCTTGGGTTCGGACAGGGTCACCTACGAGCAGTACTTC. Its translation: CASSLGSDRVTYEQYF.

V and J are TRBV24-1 and TRBJ2-3, with 9 bases matching TRBD2. CDR1 and CDR2 from the germline V gene are KGHDR and SFDVKD. V dropped 4 bases and J dropped 3; count of bases not matched to a gene: 7. The CDR3 covers 16 residues. CDR3 DNA sequence: TGTGCCACCAGTGACCTAGCGGGGATGGGTACAGATACGCAGTATTTT. It is translated as CATSDLAGMGTDTQYF.

The chain joins TRBV7-9 to TRBJ2-1; D is unclear. Trimming cost V 4 bases and J 0 bases, with 7 bases left between them. Germline-derived CDR1 and CDR2 are SEHNR and FQNEAQ (reference sequence). This CDR3 has 14 residues. The CDR3 DNA is TGTGCCAGCAGCTCATCAGACTCCTACAATGAGCAGTTCTTC. Amino acids: CASSSSDSYNEQFF.